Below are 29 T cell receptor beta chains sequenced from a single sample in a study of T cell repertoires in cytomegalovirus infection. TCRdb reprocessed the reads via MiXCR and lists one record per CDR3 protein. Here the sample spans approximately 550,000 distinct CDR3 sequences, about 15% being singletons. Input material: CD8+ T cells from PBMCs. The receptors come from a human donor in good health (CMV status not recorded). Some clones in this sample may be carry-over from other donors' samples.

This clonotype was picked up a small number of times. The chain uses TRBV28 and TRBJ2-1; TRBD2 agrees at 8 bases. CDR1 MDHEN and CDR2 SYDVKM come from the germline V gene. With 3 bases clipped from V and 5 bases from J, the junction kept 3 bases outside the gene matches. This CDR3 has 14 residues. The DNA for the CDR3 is TGTGCCAGCAGTTTTGGCGGGAGGAACAATGAGCAGTTCTTC. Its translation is CASSFGGRNNEQFF.

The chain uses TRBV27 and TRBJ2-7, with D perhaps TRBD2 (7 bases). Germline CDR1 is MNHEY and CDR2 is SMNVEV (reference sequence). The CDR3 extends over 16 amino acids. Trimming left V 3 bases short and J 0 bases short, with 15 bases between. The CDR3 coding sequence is TGTGCCAGCAGTTTGTCCCTAGCGGACAGCTCCTACGAGCAGTACTTC. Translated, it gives CASSLSLADSSYEQYF.

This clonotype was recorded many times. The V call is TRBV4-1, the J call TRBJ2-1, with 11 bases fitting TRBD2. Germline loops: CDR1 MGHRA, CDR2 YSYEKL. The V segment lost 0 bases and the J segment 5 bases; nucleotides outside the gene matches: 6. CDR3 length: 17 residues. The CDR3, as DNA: TGCGCCAGCAGCCAAGATCTCACTAGCGGGAGTCACAATGAGCAGTTCTTC. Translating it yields CASSQDLTSGSHNEQFF.

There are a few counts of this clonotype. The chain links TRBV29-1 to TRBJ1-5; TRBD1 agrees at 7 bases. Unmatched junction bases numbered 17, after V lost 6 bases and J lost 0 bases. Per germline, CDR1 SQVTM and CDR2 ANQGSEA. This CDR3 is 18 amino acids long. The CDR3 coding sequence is TGCAGCGTGGGGGTTTGGGACAGAATAAAATCTAGCAATCAGCCCCAGCATTTT. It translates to CSVGVWDRIKSSNQPQHF. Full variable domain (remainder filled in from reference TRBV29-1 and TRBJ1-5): SAVISQKPSRDICQRGTSLTIQCQVDSQVTMMFWYRQQPGQSLTLIATANQGSEATYESGFVIDKFPISRPNLTFSTLTVSNMSPEDSSIYLCSVGVWDRIKSSNQPQHFGDGTRLSIL.

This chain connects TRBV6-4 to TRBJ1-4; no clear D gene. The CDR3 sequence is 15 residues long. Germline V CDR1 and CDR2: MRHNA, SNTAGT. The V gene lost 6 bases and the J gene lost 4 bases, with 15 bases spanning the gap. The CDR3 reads CASRIDRVLNEKLFF. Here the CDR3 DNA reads TGTGCCAGCAGGATTGACCGGGTCCTTAATGAAAAACTGTTTTTT.

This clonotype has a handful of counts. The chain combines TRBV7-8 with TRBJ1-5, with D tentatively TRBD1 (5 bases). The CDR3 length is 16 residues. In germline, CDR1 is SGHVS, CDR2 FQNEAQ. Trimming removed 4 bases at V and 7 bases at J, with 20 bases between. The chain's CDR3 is CASSSLAGRVGQPQHF. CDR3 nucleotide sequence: TGTGCCAGCAGCTCCCTCGCTGGCAGGGTGGGACAGCCCCAGCATTTT. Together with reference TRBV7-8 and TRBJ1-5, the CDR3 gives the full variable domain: GAGVSQSPRYKVAKRGQDVALRCDPISGHVSLFWYQQALGQGPEFLTYFQNEAQLDKSGLPSDRFFAERPEGSVSTLKIQRTQQEDSAVYLCASSSLAGRVGQPQHFGDGTRLSIL.

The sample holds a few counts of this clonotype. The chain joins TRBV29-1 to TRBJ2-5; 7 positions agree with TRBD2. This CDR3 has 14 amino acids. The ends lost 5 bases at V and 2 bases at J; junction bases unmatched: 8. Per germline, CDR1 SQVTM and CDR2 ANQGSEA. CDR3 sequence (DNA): TGCAGCGTTCTCTCCAGCGGGGTGCAAGAGACCCAGTACTTC. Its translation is CSVLSSGVQETQYF.

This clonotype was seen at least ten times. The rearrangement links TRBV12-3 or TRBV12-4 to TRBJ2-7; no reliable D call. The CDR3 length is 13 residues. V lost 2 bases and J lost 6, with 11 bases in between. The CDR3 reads CASSLPPRSEQYF. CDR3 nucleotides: TGTGCCAGCAGTTTACCCCCCCGTAGCGAGCAGTACTTC.

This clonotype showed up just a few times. Here the CDR3 DNA reads TGTGCCAGTAGTGGACGGCTGAGCTCCTACAATGAGCAGTTCTTC. This gives the protein CASSGRLSSYNEQFF. The chain couples TRBV19 to TRBJ2-1, with no clear D. The CDR3 has 15 residues. Looked up from germline, CDR1 is LNHDA and CDR2 is SQIVND (reference sequence). V shed 5 bases and J shed 0 bases, with 11 bases lying between them.

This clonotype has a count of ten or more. The CDR3 here is CASSGPGQGGYEQYF. The CDR3 coding sequence is TGTGCCAGCAGTGGACCGGGACAGGGGGGCTACGAGCAGTACTTC. The chain joins TRBV12-3 or TRBV12-4 to TRBJ2-7; 11 nucleotides match TRBD1. CDR3 length: 15 amino acids. V trimming: 5 bases; J trimming: 3 bases; junction bases outside the gene matches: 6.

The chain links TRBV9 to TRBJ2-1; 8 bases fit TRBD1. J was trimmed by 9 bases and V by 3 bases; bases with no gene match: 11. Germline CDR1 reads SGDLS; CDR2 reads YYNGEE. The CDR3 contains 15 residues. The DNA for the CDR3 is TGTGCCAGCAGCGAAGGACAGGGTCTGGGAAGTGAGCAGTTCTTC. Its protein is CASSEGQGLGSEQFF.

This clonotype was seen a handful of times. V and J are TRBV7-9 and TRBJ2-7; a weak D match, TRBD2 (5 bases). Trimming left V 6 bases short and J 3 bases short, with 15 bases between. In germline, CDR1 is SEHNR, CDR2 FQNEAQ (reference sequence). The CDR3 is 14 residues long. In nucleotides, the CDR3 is TGTGCCAGCAGTGCCTTAGGAGGTGTCTACGAGCAGTACTTC. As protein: CASSALGGVYEQYF.

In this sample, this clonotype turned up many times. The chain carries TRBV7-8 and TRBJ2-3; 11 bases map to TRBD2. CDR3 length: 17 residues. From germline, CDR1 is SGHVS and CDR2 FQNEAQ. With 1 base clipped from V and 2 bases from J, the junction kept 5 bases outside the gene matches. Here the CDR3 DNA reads TGTGCCAGCAGCTTAGAACTAGCGGGAGTCAACACAGATACGCAGTATTTT. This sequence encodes CASSLELAGVNTDTQYF.

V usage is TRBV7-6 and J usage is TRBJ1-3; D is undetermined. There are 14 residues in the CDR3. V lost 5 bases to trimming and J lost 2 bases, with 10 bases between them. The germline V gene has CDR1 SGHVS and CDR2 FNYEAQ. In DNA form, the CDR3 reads TGTGCCAGCAGCAGGAGGGATACTGGAAACACCATATATTTT. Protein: CASSRRDTGNTIYF.

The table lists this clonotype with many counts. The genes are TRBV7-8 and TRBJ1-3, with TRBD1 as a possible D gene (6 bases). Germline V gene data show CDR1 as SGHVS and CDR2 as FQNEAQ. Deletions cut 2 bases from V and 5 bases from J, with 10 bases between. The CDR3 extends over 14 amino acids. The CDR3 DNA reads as TGTGCCAGCAGCTTAAGGACAGATCGAAACACCATATATTTT. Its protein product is CASSLRTDRNTIYF.

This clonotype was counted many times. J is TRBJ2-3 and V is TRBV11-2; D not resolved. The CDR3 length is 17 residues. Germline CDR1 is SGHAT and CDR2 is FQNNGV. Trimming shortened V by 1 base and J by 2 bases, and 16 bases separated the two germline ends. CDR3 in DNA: TGTGCCAGCAGCTTAGTCCGGCTGTACAGCTTCACAGATACGCAGTATTTT. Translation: CASSLVRLYSFTDTQYF.

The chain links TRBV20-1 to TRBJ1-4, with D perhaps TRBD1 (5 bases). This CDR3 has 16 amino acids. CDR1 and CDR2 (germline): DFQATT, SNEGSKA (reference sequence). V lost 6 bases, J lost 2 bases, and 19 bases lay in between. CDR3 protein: CSAPDPGALTNEKLFF. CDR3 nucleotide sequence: TGCAGTGCACCAGACCCCGGGGCGCTGACTAATGAAAAACTGTTTTTT.

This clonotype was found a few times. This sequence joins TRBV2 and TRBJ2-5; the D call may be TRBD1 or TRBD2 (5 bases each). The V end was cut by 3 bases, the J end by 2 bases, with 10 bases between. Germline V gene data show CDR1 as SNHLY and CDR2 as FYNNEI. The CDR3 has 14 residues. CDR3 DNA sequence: TGTGCCAGCAGTGACGGGGCAGAACAAGAGACCCAGTACTTC. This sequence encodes CASSDGAEQETQYF.

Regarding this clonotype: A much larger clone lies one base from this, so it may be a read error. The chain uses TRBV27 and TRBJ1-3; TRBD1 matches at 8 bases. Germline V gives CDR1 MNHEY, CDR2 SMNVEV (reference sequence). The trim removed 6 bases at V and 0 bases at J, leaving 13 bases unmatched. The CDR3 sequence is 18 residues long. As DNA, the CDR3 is TGTGCCAGCAGATTCGTTTCCGGGACAGGCGACTCTGGAAACACCATATATTTT. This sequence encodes CASRFVSGTGDSGNTIYF.

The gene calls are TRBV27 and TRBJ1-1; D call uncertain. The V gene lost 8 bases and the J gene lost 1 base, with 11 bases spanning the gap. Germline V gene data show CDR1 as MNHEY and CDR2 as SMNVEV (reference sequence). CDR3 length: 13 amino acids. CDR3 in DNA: TGTGCCAGCTTTAAGAGACGGAACACTGAAGCTTTCTTT. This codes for CASFKRRNTEAFF.

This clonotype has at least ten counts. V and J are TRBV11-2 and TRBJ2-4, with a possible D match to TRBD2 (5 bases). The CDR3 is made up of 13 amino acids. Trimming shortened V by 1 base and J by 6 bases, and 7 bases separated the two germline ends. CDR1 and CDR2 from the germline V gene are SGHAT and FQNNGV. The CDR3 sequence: CASSLVGGNIQYF. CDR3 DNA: TGTGCCAGCAGCTTAGTCGGAGGAAACATTCAGTACTTC. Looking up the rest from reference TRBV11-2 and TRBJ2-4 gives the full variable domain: EAGVAQSPRYKIIEKRQSVAFWCNPISGHATLYWYQQILGQGPKLLIQFQNNGVVDDSQLPKDRFSAERLKGVDSTLKIQPAKLEDSAVYLCASSLVGGNIQYFGAGTRLSVL.

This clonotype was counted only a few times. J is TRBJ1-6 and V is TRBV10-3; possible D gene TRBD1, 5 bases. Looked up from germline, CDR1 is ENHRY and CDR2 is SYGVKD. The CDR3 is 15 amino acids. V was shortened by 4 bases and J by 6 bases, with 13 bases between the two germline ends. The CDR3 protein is CAISAEGRINSPLHF. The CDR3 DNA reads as TGTGCCATCAGTGCCGAGGGACGGATTAATTCACCCCTCCACTTT.

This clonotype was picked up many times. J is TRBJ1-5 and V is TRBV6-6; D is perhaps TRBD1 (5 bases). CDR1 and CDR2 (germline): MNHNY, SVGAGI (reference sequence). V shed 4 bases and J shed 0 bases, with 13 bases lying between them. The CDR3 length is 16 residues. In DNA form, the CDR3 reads TGTGCCAGCAGTTTTTCCCCGGGGGATAGCAATCAGCCCCAGCATTTT. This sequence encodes CASSFSPGDSNQPQHF.

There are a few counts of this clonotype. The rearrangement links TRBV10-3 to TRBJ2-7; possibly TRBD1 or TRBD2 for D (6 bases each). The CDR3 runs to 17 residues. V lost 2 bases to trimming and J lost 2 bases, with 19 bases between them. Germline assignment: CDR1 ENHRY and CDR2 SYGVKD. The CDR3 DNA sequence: TGTGCCATCAGTGAGCTGGGCGGGGACACAGACCCCTACGAGCAGTACTTC. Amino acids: CAISELGGDTDPYEQYF.

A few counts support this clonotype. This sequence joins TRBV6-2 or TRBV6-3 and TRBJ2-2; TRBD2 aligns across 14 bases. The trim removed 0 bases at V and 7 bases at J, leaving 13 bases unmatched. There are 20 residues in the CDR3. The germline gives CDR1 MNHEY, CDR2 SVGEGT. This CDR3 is CASSYSIARLAGGPGGELFF. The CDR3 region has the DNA TGTGCCAGCAGTTACTCGATCGCTCGACTAGCGGGGGGGCCCGGCGGGGAGCTGTTTTTT.

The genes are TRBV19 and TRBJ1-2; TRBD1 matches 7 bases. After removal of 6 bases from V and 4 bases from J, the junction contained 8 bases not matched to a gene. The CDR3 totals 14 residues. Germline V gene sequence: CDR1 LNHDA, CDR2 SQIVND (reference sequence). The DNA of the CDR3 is TGTGCCAGTAGAGGACAGGAGGGGGCCTATGGCTACACCTTC. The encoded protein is CASRGQEGAYGYTF. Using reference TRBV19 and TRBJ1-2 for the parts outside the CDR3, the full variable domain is DGGITQSPKYLFRKEGQNVTLSCEQNLNHDAMYWYRQDPGQGLRLIYYSQIVNDFQKGDIAEGYSVSREKKESFPLTVTSAQKNPTAFYLCASRGQEGAYGYTFGSGTRLTVV.

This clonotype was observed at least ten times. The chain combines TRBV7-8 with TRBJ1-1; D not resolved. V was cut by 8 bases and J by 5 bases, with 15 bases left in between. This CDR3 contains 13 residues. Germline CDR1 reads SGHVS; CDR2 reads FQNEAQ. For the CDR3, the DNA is TGTGCCAGCCATGGGCGGGATTGGACTGAAGCTTTCTTT. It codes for CASHGRDWTEAFF.

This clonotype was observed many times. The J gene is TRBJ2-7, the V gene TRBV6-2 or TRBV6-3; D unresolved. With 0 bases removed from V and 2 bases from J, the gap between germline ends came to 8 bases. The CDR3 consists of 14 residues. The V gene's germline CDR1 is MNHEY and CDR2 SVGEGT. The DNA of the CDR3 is TGTGCCAGCAGTTACTCGATTCAGGCCTACGAGCAGTACTTC. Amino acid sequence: CASSYSIQAYEQYF.

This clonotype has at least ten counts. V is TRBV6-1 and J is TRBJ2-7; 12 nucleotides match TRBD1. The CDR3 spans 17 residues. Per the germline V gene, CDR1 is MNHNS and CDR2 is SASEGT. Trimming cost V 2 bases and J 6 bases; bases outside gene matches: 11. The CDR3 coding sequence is TGTGCCAGCAGTGAACCCTATTACCGGGACAGGGGGCCCGAGCAGTACTTC. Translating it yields CASSEPYYRDRGPEQYF.